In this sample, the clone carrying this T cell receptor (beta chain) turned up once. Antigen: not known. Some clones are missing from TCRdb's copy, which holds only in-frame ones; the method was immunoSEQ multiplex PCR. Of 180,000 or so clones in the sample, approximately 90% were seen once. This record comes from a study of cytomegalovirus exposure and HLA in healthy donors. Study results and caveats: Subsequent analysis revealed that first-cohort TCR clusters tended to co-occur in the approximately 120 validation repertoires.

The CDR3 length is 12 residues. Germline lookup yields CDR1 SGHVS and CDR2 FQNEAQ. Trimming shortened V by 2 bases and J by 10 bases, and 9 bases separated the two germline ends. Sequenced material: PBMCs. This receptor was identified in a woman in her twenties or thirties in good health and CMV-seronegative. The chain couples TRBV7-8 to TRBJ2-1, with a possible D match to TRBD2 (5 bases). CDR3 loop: CASSLQEGEQFF. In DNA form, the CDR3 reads TGTGCCAGCAGCTTACAAGAGGGAGAGCAGTTCTTC.